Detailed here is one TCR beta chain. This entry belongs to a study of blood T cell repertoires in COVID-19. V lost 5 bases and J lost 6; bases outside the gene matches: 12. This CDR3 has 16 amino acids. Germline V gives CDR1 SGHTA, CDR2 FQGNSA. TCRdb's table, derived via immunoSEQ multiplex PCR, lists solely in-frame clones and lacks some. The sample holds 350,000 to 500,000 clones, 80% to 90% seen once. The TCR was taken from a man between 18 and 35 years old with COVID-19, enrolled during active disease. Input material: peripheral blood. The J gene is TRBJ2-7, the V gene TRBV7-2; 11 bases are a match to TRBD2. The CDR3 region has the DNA TGTGCCAGCAGCGAGGGGGGTAGCGGGAGGGCCCCCGAGCAGTACTTC. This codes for CASSEGGSGRAPEQYF.